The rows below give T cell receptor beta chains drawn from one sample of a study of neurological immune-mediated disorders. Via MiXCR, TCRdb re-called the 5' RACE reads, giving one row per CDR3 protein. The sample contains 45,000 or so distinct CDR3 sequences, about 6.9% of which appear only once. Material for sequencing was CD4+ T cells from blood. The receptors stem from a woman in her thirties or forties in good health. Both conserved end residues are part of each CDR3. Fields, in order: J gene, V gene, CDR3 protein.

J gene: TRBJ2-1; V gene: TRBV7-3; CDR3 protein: CASRGGAPSSYNEQFF
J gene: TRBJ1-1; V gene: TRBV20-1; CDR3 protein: CSARESSGNTEAFF
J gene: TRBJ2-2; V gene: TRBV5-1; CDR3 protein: CASSQTGTSGNTGELFF
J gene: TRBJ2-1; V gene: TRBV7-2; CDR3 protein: CASSAQAGTRNNEQFF
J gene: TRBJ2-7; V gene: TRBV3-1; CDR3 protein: CASGPTTYEQYF
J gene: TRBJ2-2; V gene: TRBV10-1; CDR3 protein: CASSPDWSNTGELFF
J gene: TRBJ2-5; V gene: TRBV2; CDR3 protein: CASSEQGQETQYF
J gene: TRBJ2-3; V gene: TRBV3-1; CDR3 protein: CASSHLIAGVQYF
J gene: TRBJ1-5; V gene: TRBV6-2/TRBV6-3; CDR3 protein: CASSYARHQPQHF
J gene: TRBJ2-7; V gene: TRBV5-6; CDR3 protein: CASSQTGRNSYEQYF
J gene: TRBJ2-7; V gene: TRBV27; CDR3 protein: CASSRSLGPYEQYF
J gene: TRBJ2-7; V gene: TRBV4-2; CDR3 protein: CASSREPTGGTSYEQYF
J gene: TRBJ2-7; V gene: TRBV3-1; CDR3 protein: CASSPGADISEQYF
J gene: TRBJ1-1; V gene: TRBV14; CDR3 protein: CASSQFLGGTEAFF
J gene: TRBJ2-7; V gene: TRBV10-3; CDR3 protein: CAISRTSGTYEQYF
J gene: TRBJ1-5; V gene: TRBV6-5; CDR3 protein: CASGGSNQPQHF
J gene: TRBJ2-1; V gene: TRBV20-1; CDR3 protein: CSARDSSRAQSVNEQFF
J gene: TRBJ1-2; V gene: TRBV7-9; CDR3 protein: CASSPPGTGGYGYTF
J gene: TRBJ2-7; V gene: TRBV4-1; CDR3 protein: CASSQDPASGRNEQYF
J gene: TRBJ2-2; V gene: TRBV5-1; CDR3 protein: CASSLAGSVNTGELFF
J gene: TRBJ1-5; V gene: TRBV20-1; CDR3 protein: CSAGMGSNQPQHF
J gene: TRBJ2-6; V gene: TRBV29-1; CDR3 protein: CSVGESSGANVLTF
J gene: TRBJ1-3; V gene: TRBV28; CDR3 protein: CASGGTWNTIYF
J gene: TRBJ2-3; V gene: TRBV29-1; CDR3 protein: CSVGRRLRTDTQYF
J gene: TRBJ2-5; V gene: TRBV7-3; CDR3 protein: CASSLIGGETQYF
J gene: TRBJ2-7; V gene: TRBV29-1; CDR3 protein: CSGINRDEQYF
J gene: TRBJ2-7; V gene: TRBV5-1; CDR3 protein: CASSANTDRASYEQYF
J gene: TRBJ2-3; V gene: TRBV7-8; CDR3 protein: CASSLNRVSTDTQYF
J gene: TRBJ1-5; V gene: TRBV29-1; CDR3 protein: CSVRDRGNQPQHF
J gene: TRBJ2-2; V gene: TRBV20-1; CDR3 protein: CSAQPLADTGELFF
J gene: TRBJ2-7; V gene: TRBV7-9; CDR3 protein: CASSLASTGNEQYF
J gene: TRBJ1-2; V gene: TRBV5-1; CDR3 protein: CASSLAGASYGYTF
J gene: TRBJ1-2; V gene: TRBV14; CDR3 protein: CASSHLGGARSGYTF
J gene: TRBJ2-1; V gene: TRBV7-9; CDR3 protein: CASSSSLSTSSYNEQFF
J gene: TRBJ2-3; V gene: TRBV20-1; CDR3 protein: CSAPGQGTSGSTDTQYF
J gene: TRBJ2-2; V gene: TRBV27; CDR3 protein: CASSPPDFLLTGELFF
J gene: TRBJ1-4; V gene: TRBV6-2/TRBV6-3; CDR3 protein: CASSRNRDQKLFF
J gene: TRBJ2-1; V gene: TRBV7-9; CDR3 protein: CASSLRAGGPPDEQFF
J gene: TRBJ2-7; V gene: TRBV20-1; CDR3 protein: CSVDGRGTEQYF
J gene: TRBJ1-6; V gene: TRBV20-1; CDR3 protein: CSAPRGTTYNSPLHF
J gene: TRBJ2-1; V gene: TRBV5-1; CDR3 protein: CASSLVASGSYEQFF
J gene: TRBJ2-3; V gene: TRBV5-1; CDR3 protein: CASSSGQTITDTQYF
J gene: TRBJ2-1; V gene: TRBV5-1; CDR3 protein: CASSRQGGGLAGSNEQFF
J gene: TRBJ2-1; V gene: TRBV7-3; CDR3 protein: CASSLMAAQNEQFF
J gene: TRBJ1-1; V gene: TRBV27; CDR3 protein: CASSFSTGGNTEAFF
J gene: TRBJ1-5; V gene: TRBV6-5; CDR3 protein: CASRGTGVGNQPQHF
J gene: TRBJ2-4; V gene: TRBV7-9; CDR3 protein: CASSRGLAGPLAKNIQYF
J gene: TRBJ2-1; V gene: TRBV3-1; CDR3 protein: CASSQGVTIYNEQFF